What follows is one T cell receptor beta chain and its context. The sample originates from a study of blood T cell repertoires in COVID-19. Overall study: COVID-19 samples collected from the United States, Italy and Spain covered acute and convalescent phases. T cells, B-cell-depleted T cells, or PBMCs provided the cDNA or gDNA that served as material.

As processed by the authors: Reference gene primer amplification yielded estimated nucleated cell counts. TCRdb's copy holds only in-frame clones and misses some; the assay was immunoSEQ multiplex PCR. That table gives V, J and clone size, and the DNA gave D and trimming. Among about 250,000 clones listed, approximately 86% were seen once. This receptor was identified in a woman aged 25 to 39 with acute or convalescent COVID-19. Sample: peripheral blood.

CDR3 in amino acids: CASSIGQLLHF. CDR3 DNA: TGTGCCAGCAGTATTGGACAGTTACTCCACTTT. The rearrangement uses TRBV12-3 or TRBV12-4 and TRBJ1-6, with D tentatively TRBD1 (6 bases). Trimming left V 5 bases short and J 16 bases short, with 12 bases between. The CDR3 consists of 11 residues.